This entry features one T cell receptor (beta chain) sequence. V was trimmed by 0 bases and J by 4 bases, leaving 7 bases between them. Germline assignment: CDR1 SGHAT and CDR2 FQNNGV. This CDR3 comprises 15 residues. The authors ran a second PCR of 7 to 11 cycles using a sample-barcoded 5' primer and a J-beta primer mix. TCRdb re-analysed the 5' RACE reads in MiXCR, keeping a single row per CDR3 protein. This sample has about a million distinct CDR3 sequences, with 30% to 40% found just once. This sample stems from a study of blood T cells in healthy people across ages. The rearrangement joins TRBV11-2 to TRBJ1-6, with D unclear. The sequence was obtained from a man aged 18 to 35 in good health. Sequencing was performed on blood. The CDR3 spells CASSLDWRYNSPLHF. CDR3 coding DNA: TGTGCCAGCAGCTTAGACTGGCGGTATAATTCACCCCTCCACTTT.